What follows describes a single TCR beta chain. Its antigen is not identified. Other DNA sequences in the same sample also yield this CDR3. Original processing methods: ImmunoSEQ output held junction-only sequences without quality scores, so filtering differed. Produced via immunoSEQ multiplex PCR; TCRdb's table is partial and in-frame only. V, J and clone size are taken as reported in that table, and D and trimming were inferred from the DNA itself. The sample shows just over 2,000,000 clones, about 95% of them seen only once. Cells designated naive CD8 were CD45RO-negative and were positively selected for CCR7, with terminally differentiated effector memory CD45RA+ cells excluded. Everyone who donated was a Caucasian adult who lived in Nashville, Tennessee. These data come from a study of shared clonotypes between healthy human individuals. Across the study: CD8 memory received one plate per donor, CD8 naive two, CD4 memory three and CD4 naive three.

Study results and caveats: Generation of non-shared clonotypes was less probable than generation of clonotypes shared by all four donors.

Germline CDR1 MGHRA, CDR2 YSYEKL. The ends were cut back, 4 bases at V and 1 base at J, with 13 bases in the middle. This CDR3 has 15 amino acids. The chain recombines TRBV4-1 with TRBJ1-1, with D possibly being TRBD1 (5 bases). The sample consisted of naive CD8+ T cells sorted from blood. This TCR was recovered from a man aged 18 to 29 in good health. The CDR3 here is CASSLPTGPNTEAFF. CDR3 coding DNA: TGCGCCAGCAGCCTGCCGACGGGACCGAACACTGAAGCTTTCTTT.